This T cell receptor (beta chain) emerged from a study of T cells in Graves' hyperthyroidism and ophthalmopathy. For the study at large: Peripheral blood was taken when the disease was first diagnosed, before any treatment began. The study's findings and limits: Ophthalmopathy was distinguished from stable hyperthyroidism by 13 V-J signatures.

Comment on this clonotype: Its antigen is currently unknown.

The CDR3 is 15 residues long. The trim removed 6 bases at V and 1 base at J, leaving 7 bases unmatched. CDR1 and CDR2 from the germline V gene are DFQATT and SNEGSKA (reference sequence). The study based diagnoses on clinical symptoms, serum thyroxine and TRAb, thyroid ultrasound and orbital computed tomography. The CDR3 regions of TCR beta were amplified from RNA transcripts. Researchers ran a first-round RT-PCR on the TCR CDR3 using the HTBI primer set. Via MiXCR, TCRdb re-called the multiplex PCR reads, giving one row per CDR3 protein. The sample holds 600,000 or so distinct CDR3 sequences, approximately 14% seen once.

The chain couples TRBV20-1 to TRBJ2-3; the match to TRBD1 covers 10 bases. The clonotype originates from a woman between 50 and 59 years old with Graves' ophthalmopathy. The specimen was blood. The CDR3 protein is CSAARQGAGTDTQYF. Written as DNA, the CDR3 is TGCAGTGCGGCTAGACAGGGGGCAGGCACAGATACGCAGTATTTT.